This T cell receptor (beta chain) originates from a study of blood T cell repertoires in COVID-19. Study-level background: The origin of the acute and convalescent COVID-19 samples was the United States, Italy and Spain. Nucleic acid was either cDNA or gDNA, and it came from T cells, B-cell-depleted T cells, or PBMCs.

The V and J ends lost 0 bases and 2 bases respectively, with 16 bases between them. CDR3 size: 17 residues. Germline V gene sequence: CDR1 MGHRA, CDR2 YSYEKL. Original processing methods: Amplifying reference gene primers gave estimates of nucleated cell counts. Using immunoSEQ multiplex PCR, the repertoire was profiled, and TCRdb retains in-frame clones only, with some absent. The V and J calls and the clone size are those of that table, but D and trimming were determined from the DNA. In the table there are about 180,000 clones, about four fifths of which are singletons. The clonotype comes from a man between 65 and 85 years old with active or convalescent COVID-19. Sequenced: peripheral blood. V gene TRBV4-1 combines with J gene TRBJ2-5; D might be TRBD2 (7 bases). This CDR3 is CASSQDGGGGAQETQYF. The CDR3 region has the DNA TGCGCCAGCAGCCAAGATGGTGGAGGGGGGGCTCAAGAGACCCAGTACTTC.